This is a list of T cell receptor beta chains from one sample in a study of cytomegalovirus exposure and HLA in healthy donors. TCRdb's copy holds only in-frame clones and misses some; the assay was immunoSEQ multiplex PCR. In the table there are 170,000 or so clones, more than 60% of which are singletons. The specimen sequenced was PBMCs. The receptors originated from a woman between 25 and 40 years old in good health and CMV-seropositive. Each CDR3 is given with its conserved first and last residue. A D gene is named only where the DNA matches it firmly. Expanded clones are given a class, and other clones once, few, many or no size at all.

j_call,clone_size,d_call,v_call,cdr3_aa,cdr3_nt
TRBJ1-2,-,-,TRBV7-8,CASSLQGGANYGYTF,TGTGCCAGCAGCTTACAAGGCGGGGCTAACTATGGCTACACCTTC
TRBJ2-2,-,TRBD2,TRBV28,CASKELAGGYVGELFF,TGTGCCAGCAAAGAATTAGCGGGAGGGTACGTCGGGGAGCTGTTTTTT
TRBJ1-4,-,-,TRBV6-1,CASSLREKLFF,TGTGCCAGCAGTCTCCGGGAAAAACTGTTTTTT
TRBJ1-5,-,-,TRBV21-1,CASSRQRGQQSVSNQPQHF,TGTGCCAGCAGCAGACAACGTGGACAACAGTCGGTCAGCAATCAGCCCCAGCATTTT
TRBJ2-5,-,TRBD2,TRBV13,CASSSVGTSGETQYF,TGTGCCAGCAGCTCCGTCGGGACTAGCGGAGAGACCCAGTACTTC
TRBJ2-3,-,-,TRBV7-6,CASSLVGGLTGNTQYF,TGTGCCAGCAGCTTAGTAGGCGGGCTAACGGGTAATACGCAGTATTTT
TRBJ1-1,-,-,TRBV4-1,CASSQEGRGNTEAFF,TGCGCCAGCAGCCAAGAGGGTAGAGGGAACACTGAAGCTTTCTTT
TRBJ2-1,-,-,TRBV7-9,CASSLGLALNEQFF,TGTGCCAGCAGCTTAGGGCTAGCGCTTAATGAGCAGTTCTTC
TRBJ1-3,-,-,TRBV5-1,CASSTQGISGNTIYF,TGCGCCAGCAGCACCCAGGGTATATCTGGAAACACCATATATTTT
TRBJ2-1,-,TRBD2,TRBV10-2,CASSESYRGTSGLSEQFF,TGCGCCAGCAGTGAGAGTTACCGCGGGACTAGCGGCCTAAGTGAGCAGTTCTTC
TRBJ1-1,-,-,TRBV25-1,CASSAQTGNTEAFF,TGTGCCAGCAGTGCCCAGACAGGGAACACTGAAGCTTTCTTT
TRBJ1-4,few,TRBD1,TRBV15,CATSRGGDSLGRLLFF,TGTGCCACCAGCAGAGGGGGGGACAGCCTCGGAAGGCTACTGTTTTTT
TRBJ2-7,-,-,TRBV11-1,CASRGGRNEQYF,TGTGCCAGCCGGGGTGGGAGGAACGAGCAGTACTTC
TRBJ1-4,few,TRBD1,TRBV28,CASSLGGTGLNEKLFF,TGTGCCAGCAGTTTAGGCGGGACAGGCCTTAATGAAAAACTGTTTTTT
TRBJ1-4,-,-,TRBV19,CASSSGVNNEKLFF,TGTGCCAGTAGTTCGGGAGTTAATAATGAAAAACTGTTTTTT
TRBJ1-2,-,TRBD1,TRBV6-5,CASREGQGFYGYTF,TGTGCCAGCAGGGAGGGACAGGGTTTTTATGGCTACACCTTC
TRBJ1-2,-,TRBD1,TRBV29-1,CSVLGGQGYTF,TGCAGCGTACTAGGGGGCCAGGGCTACACCTTC
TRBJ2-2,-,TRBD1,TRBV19,CASSIGQGTGELFF,TGTGCCAGTAGTATTGGACAGGGGACCGGGGAGCTGTTTTTT
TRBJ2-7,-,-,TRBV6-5,CASRTGAAYEQYF,TGTGCCAGCAGGACGGGAGCCGCCTACGAGCAGTACTTC
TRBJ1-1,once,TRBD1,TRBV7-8,CASSLGQTNTEAFF,TGTGCCAGCAGCTTGGGACAGACGAACACTGAAGCTTTCTTT
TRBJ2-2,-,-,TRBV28,CASSFGPRVGGGELFF,TGTGCCAGCAGTTTTGGTCCCCGAGTGGGGGGCGGGGAGCTGTTTTTT
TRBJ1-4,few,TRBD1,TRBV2,CASSGTENEKLFF,TGTGCCAGCTCCGGGACAGAGAATGAAAAACTGTTTTTT
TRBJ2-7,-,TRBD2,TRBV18,CASSPTRSGGDEQYF,TGTGCCAGCTCACCTACGAGGTCGGGAGGGGACGAGCAGTACTTC
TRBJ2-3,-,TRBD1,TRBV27,CASRSGTGLGRRTDTQYF,TGTGCCAGCAGGTCCGGGACAGGCTTGGGGCGGCGCACAGATACGCAGTATTTT
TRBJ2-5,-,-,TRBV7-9,CASSFGETQYF,TGTGCCAGCAGCTTCGGGGAGACCCAGTACTTC
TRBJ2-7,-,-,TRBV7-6,CASSLTGAPSYEQYF,TGTGCCAGCAGCTTAACGGGAGCTCCGTCCTACGAGCAGTACTTC
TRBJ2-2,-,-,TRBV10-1,CASSDSADRGTGELFF,TGCGCCAGCAGTGACAGCGCGGATCGGGGCACCGGGGAGCTGTTTTTT
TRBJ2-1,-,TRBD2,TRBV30,CAWSVRGGSEQFF,TGTGCCTGGAGTGTTCGGGGGGGCAGTGAGCAGTTCTTC
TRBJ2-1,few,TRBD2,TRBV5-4,CASSLGSGGLDEQFF,TGTGCCAGCAGCTTGGGTTCGGGAGGGCTGGATGAGCAGTTCTTC
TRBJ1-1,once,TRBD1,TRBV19,CASRSGQGNTEAFF,TGTGCCAGTAGATCAGGACAGGGGAACACTGAAGCTTTCTTT
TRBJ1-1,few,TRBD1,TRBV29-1,CSVTLTQGYTEAFF,TGCAGCGTAACACTGACACAGGGGTACACTGAAGCTTTCTTT
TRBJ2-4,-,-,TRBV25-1,CASSGSKNIQYF,TGTGCCAGCAGTGGGAGTAAAAACATTCAGTACTTC
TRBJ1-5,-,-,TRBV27,CASTPRGGSNQPQHF,TGTGCCAGCACCCCTCGGGGGGGTAGTAATCAGCCCCAGCATTTT
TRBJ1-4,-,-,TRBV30,CAWSAGYEKLFF,TGTGCCTGGAGTGCGGGGTATGAAAAACTGTTTTTT
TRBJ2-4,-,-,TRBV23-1,CASSQGWDSDGRANIQYF,TGCGCCAGCAGTCAAGGGTGGGACAGCGACGGGAGGGCCAACATTCAGTACTTC
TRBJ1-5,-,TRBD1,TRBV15,CATEQGAGQPQHF,TGTGCCACCGAACAGGGGGCAGGGCAGCCCCAGCATTTT
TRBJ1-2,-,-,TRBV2,CASRPGIYTNYGYTF,TGTGCCAGCAGGCCAGGGATCTATACTAACTATGGCTACACCTTC
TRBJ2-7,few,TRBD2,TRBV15,CATSSRLAYEQYF,TGTGCCACCAGCAGCCGACTAGCGTACGAGCAGTACTTC
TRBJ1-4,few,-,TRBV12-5,CASGLAALATNEKLFF,TGTGCTAGTGGTTTGGCAGCGCTTGCAACTAATGAAAAACTGTTTTTT
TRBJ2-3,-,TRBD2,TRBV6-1,CASTLSGRDTDTQYF,TGTGCCAGCACCCTGAGCGGGAGAGATACAGATACGCAGTATTTT
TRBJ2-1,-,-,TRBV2,CASSSAPAGGEQFF,TGTGCCAGCAGCTCCGCCCCAGCCGGGGGTGAGCAGTTCTTC
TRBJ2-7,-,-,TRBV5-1,CASSYQTVSYEQYF,TGCGCCAGCAGCTACCAGACAGTCTCCTACGAGCAGTACTTC
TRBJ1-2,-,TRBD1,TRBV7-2,CASSLDRGGYTF,TGTGCCAGCAGCCTTGACAGGGGTGGCTACACCTTC
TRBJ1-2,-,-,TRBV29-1,CSVQVYYGYTF,TGCAGCGTTCAAGTCTACTATGGCTACACCTTC
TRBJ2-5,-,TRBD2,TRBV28,CASSLTSAPTQYF,TGTGCCAGCAGTCTAACTAGCGCCCCGACCCAGTACTTC
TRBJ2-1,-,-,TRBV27,CASSLSNTLYEQFF,TGTGCCAGCAGTTTATCGAATACCCTATATGAGCAGTTCTTC
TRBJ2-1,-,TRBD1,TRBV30,CAWSGGQGSYNEQFF,TGTGCCTGGAGTGGCGGACAGGGCTCCTACAATGAGCAGTTCTTC
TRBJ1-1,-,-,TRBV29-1,CSVEWGGAFF,TGCAGCGTCGAATGGGGGGGAGCTTTCTTT
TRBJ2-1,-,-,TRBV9,CASSVPRGSPVNEQFF,TGTGCCAGCAGCGTTCCCCGGGGGAGCCCTGTCAATGAGCAGTTCTTC
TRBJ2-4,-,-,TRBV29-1,CSVVLVQRGQYF,TGCAGCGTGGTCCTCGTTCAGAGGGGGCAGTACTTC
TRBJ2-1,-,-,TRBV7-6,CASSLGQGSYNEQFF,TGTGCCAGCAGCTTAGGGCAGGGATCCTACAATGAGCAGTTCTTC
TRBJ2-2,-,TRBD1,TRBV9,CASSFLTGDTGELFF,TGTGCCAGCAGCTTCCTGACAGGGGACACCGGGGAGCTGTTTTTT